Shown below are 30 T cell receptor beta chains from a single sample sequenced in a study of blood T cell repertoires in COVID-19 (dated by TCRdb to about 2020). Libraries were prepared through the immunoSEQ multiplex PCR assay. TCRdb holds this immuneACCESS table with in-frame rearrangements only. Some clones are missing; in checked studies, unresolved V genes explain under half, and the rest has no known cause. The sample profile shows fewer than 500,000 clones; approximately 90% of them were found once. The ten biggest clones cover roughly 0.87% of the sample. Material: peripheral blood. These receptor sequences come from a man younger than 30 with COVID-19, enrolled during active disease.

This sequence joins TRBV3-1 (or the pseudogene TRBV3-2) and TRBJ2-1, with D uncertain. Germline lookup yields CDR1 LGHDT and CDR2 YNNKEL (reference sequence). The CDR3 has 11 residues. Trimming stripped 6 bases from V and 3 bases from J, with 3 bases between. The CDR3 protein is CASSRYNEQFF. In DNA form, the CDR3 reads TGTGCCAGCAGTCGCTACAATGAGCAGTTCTTC.

Remarks on this clone: The junction and the germline gene differ at one end; a read error may be behind it. J is TRBJ2-1 and V is TRBV7-3; 9 positions agree with TRBD2. CDR3 length: 16 amino acids. Per the germline V gene, CDR1 is SGHTA and CDR2 is FQGTGA. CDR3 in amino acids: CASSHYGGSGGNEQFF. DNA of the CDR3: TGCGCCAGCAGCCATTACGGGGGTAGCGGGGGAAATGAGCAGTTCTTC.

The V gene is TRBV3-1 (or the pseudogene TRBV3-2), the J gene TRBJ1-1; D gene unclear. Germline V CDR1 and CDR2: LGHDT, YNNKEL (reference sequence). This CDR3 contains 13 residues. Trimming cost V 1 base and J 5 bases, with 8 bases left between them. The CDR3 coding sequence is TGTGCCAGCAGCCAAGGGGCGAGTACTGAAGCTTTCTTT. Translating gives CASSQGASTEAFF.

This clone was detected only once. This chain joins TRBV6-1 and TRBJ2-7; D is undetermined. Trimming removed 2 bases at V and 7 bases at J, with 12 bases between. CDR3 length: 13 residues. The V gene's germline CDR1 is MNHNS and CDR2 SASEGT. The CDR3 is CASSESVGYEQYF. DNA of the CDR3: TGTGCCAGCAGTGAATCGGTCGGGTATGAGCAGTACTTC.

This chain's CDR3 is CASSSLDRSDYEQYF. The CDR3 DNA follows: TGTGCCAGCAGCTCCCTGGACAGATCAGACTACGAGCAGTACTTC. This sequence joins TRBV11-2 and TRBJ2-7, with D perhaps matching TRBD1 (6 bases). Between the trimmed V and J ends, which lost 4 bases and 3 bases, there was a span of 16 bases. Germline V gene data show CDR1 as SGHAT and CDR2 as FQNNGV. The CDR3 length is 15 residues. The variable domain in full, with the rest retrieved from reference TRBV11-2 and TRBJ2-7, is EAGVAQSPRYKIIEKRQSVAFWCNPISGHATLYWYQQILGQGPKLLIQFQNNGVVDDSQLPKDRFSAERLKGVDSTLKIQPAKLEDSAVYLCASSSLDRSDYEQYFGPGTRLTVT.

The gene calls are TRBV11-2 and TRBJ1-2; D is uncertain. Germline V gene lookup returns CDR1 SGHAT and CDR2 FQNNGV. Deletions cut 5 bases from V and 5 bases from J, with 12 bases between. This CDR3 region has 13 residues. The CDR3 is CASSAGEEYGYTF. In DNA form, the CDR3 reads TGTGCCAGCAGCGCCGGAGAGGAGTATGGCTACACCTTC.

The V and J genes are TRBV2 and TRBJ2-7; no clear D gene. Germline assignment: CDR1 SNHLY and CDR2 FYNNEI. V was cut by 4 bases and J by 2 bases, with 3 bases left in between. The length of the CDR3 is 11 residues. The CDR3 DNA sequence: TGTGCCAGCAGTGCCACCTACGAGCAGTACTTC. It is translated as CASSATYEQYF. Full variable domain (outside the CDR3, taken from reference TRBV2 and TRBJ2-7): EPEVTQTPSHQVTQMGQEVILRCVPISNHLYFYWYRQILGQKVEFLVSFYNNEISEKSEIFDDQFSVERPDGSNFTLKIRSTKLEDSAMYFCASSATYEQYFGPGTRLTVT.

The genes are TRBV3-1 (or the pseudogene TRBV3-2) and TRBJ1-2; maybe TRBD1 (6 bases). The germline gives CDR1 LGHDT, CDR2 YNNKEL (reference sequence). V was cut by 2 bases and J by 6 bases, with 13 bases left in between. The CDR3 contains 14 residues. CDR3 in DNA: TGTGCCAGCAGCCAACGGGGACATTGGGATGGCTACACCTTC. It encodes CASSQRGHWDGYTF.

This rearrangement joins TRBV6-1 to TRBJ1-5; D gene ambiguous. The CDR3 has 14 amino acids. Germline values: CDR1 MNHNS, CDR2 SASEGT. The V gene lost 2 bases and the J gene lost 2 bases, with 7 bases spanning the gap. The CDR3, as DNA: TGTGCCAGCAGTGAACGGTACGGCAATCAGCCCCAGCATTTT. Protein: CASSERYGNQPQHF.

The J gene is TRBJ1-5, the V gene TRBV11-2; 7 nucleotides align to TRBD1. The V gene end was trimmed by 5 bases and the J gene end by 4 bases; junction bases not matched to a gene: 8. The CDR3 runs to 15 residues. Germline V CDR1 and CDR2: SGHAT, FQNNGV. CDR3 sequence reads: CASSERGQRNQPQHF. DNA of the CDR3: TGTGCCAGCAGCGAAAGGGGACAGAGAAATCAGCCCCAGCATTTT.

V and J are TRBV7-9 and TRBJ1-5; TRBD1 agrees at 9 bases. With 1 base clipped from V and 0 bases from J, the junction kept 4 bases outside the gene matches. The CDR3 runs to 17 residues. In germline, CDR1 is SEHNR, CDR2 FQNEAQ (reference sequence). CDR3 sequence: CASSLGDRVYSNQPQHF. For the CDR3, the DNA is TGTGCCAGCAGCTTAGGGGACAGGGTTTATAGCAATCAGCCCCAGCATTTT.

J is TRBJ1-2 and V is TRBV6-5; no firm D call. The CDR3 loop spans 15 amino acids. V was cut by 4 bases and J by 6 bases, with 18 bases left in between. Germline assignment: CDR1 MNHEY and CDR2 SVGAGI. The CDR3 spells CASSFVSSTGNGYTF. The CDR3 DNA is TGTGCCAGCAGTTTCGTGTCATCAACGGGGAATGGCTACACCTTC.

The V and J genes are TRBV3-1 (or the pseudogene TRBV3-2) and TRBJ1-3; D is undetermined. V lost 1 base to trimming and J lost 2 bases, with 15 bases between them. Germline CDR1 is LGHDT and CDR2 is YNNKEL (reference sequence). This CDR3 region has 17 residues. The CDR3 reads CASSQVRLDYPGNTIYF. In nucleotides, the CDR3 is TGTGCCAGCAGCCAAGTCCGACTAGACTACCCTGGAAACACCATATATTTT.

The genes are TRBV27 and TRBJ2-1, with TRBD2 matching over 9 bases. Germline V CDR1 and CDR2: MNHEY, SMNVEV (reference sequence). With V trimmed by 3 bases and J by 8 bases, 5 bases remained unmatched. CDR3 length equals 14 residues. In nucleotides, the CDR3 is TGTGCCAGCAGTTTGGTAGCGGGGGTTTATGAGCAGTTCTTC. This gives the protein CASSLVAGVYEQFF.

The chain carries TRBV7-8 and TRBJ1-6; unclear D gene. Trimming removed 3 bases at V and 0 bases at J, with 6 bases between. The CDR3 spans 15 residues. Germline CDR1 and CDR2: SGHVS and FQNEAQ. As DNA, the CDR3 is TGTGCCAGCAGCTTCCGGGACTCCTATAATTCACCCCTCCACTTT. It encodes CASSFRDSYNSPLHF.

The genes are TRBV27 and TRBJ2-2; 8 bases match TRBD2. The V gene's germline CDR1 is MNHEY and CDR2 SMNVEV (reference sequence). CDR3 size: 17 residues. V gave up 3 bases and J gave up 7 bases; unmatched junction bases: 13. The CDR3 protein is CASSFLAGNPGGGELFF. The CDR3 coding sequence is TGTGCCAGCAGTTTTTTAGCGGGGAACCCCGGGGGCGGGGAGCTGTTTTTT.

This chain's CDR3 is CASRLAVSTDTQYF. CDR3 coding DNA: TGTGCCAGCAGACTAGCGGTTAGCACAGATACGCAGTATTTT. The chain couples TRBV2 to TRBJ2-3; TRBD2 aligns across 8 bases. This CDR3 spans 14 amino acids. Germline V gene data show CDR1 as SNHLY and CDR2 as FYNNEI. Unmatched junction bases numbered 2, after V lost 6 bases and J lost 0 bases.

In its sample, this clone was seen a few times. The V and J genes are TRBV25-1 and TRBJ1-3, with D perhaps matching TRBD1 (6 bases). The CDR3 covers 17 residues. CDR1 and CDR2 (germline): MGHDK, SYGVNS. Trimming pared 2 bases from V and 0 bases from J, leaving 14 bases between. CDR3 sequence (DNA): TGTGCCAGCAGTGAAATTATGGACAGTTACTCTGGAAACACCATATATTTT. Protein: CASSEIMDSYSGNTIYF.

J is TRBJ1-1 and V is TRBV28, with D tentatively TRBD1 (6 bases). V shed 3 bases and J shed 0 bases, with 8 bases lying between them. The CDR3 is made up of 14 amino acids. Per germline, CDR1 MDHEN and CDR2 SYDVKM. CDR3 in DNA: TGTGCCAGCAGTTTGGGGACACTGAACACTGAAGCTTTCTTT. Amino acids: CASSLGTLNTEAFF.

The chain recombines TRBV7-9 with TRBJ1-6; possible D gene TRBD1, 6 bases. CDR1 SEHNR and CDR2 FQNEAQ come from the germline V gene (reference sequence). This CDR3 has 15 residues. V was pared by 5 bases and J by 8 bases, with 16 bases between. The CDR3 loop is CASSPGEGVYSPLHF. In nucleotides, the CDR3 is TGTGCCAGCAGCCCCGGGGAGGGGGTGTATTCACCCCTCCACTTT.

The chain recombines TRBV3-1 (or the pseudogene TRBV3-2) with TRBJ2-5, with D tentatively TRBD2 (6 bases). Germline loops: CDR1 LGHDT, CDR2 YNNKEL (reference sequence). CDR3 size: 15 residues. Deletions cut 2 bases from V and 5 bases from J, with 15 bases between. The CDR3 sequence: CASSQSIAGKETQYF. The CDR3 region has the DNA TGTGCCAGCAGCCAATCAATCGCGGGGAAGGAGACCCAGTACTTC.

In its sample, this clone was seen once. The rearrangement uses TRBV29-1 and TRBJ1-2; TRBD1 is a possible D gene (5 bases). The germline CDR1 and CDR2 sequences are SQVTM and ANQGSEA. With 3 bases removed from V and 2 bases from J, the gap between germline ends came to 7 bases. CDR3 length: 12 residues. CDR3 region: CSVDRGNYGYTF. The CDR3 region has the DNA TGCAGCGTTGATAGGGGAAACTATGGCTACACCTTC.

The V gene is TRBV6-1, the J gene TRBJ2-1; TRBD1 matches 9 bases. This CDR3 has 13 residues. Per germline, CDR1 MNHNS and CDR2 SASEGT. The V and J ends lost 0 bases and 13 bases, in that order; junction bases with no gene match: 4. The CDR3 spells CASSEAVGQGQFF. The CDR3 DNA sequence: TGTGCCAGCAGTGAAGCGGTGGGACAGGGTCAGTTCTTC.

The chain links TRBV27 to TRBJ2-7; 14 bases fit TRBD2. CDR3 size: 17 residues. Losses at the gene ends were 5 bases for V and 3 bases for J; bases not matched to a gene: 9. Germline-derived CDR1 and CDR2 are MNHEY and SMNVEV (reference sequence). The CDR3 region is CASSPLPGTSGGYEQYF. Written as DNA, the CDR3 is TGTGCCAGCAGTCCGCTCCCAGGGACTAGCGGGGGCTACGAGCAGTACTTC.

The chain has TRBV5-1 and TRBJ2-3, with D possibly matching TRBD2 (5 bases). Germline V gene sequence: CDR1 SGHRS, CDR2 YFSETQ. Trimming removed 5 bases at V and 1 base at J, with 8 bases between. There are 13 residues in the CDR3. Here the CDR3 reads CASRFSGTDTQYF. The CDR3 DNA is TGCGCCAGCAGATTTAGCGGCACAGATACGCAGTATTTT.

V usage is TRBV19 and J usage is TRBJ2-1, with 10 nucleotides matching TRBD2. The CDR3 totals 15 residues. Trimming removed 6 bases from V and 9 bases from J; junction bases left unmatched: 11. CDR1 is LNHDA and CDR2 is SQIVND in the germline V gene (reference sequence). The CDR3 nucleotides are TGTGCCAGTAGGAGGGAAGCGGGAGGGCCTCGTGAGCAGTTCTTC. Encoded protein: CASRREAGGPREQFF.

The chain employs TRBV29-1 and TRBJ2-7; 13 nucleotides match TRBD2. Per the germline V gene, CDR1 is SQVTM and CDR2 is ANQGSEA. The ends lost 5 bases at V and 3 bases at J; junction bases unmatched: 7. This CDR3 has 15 residues. CDR3 in DNA: TGCAGCGTTCCCGTTGGGACTAGCGGGGACTACGAGCAGTACTTC. Encoded protein: CSVPVGTSGDYEQYF.

The V gene is TRBV12-3 or TRBV12-4, the J gene TRBJ1-2, with TRBD1 as a possible D gene (6 bases). V was pared by 5 bases and J by 8 bases, with 9 bases between. The CDR3 totals 11 residues. The chain's CDR3 is CASSTGLGYTF. In DNA, the CDR3 is TGTGCCAGCAGTACAGGGTTAGGCTACACCTTC.

This CDR3 is CASSEGDSKETQYF. The CDR3 bases are TGTGCCAGCAGTGAAGGAGACAGTAAAGAGACCCAGTACTTC. V and J are TRBV2 and TRBJ2-5; a weak D match, TRBD1 (5 bases). The germline CDR1 and CDR2 sequences are SNHLY and FYNNEI. This CDR3 has 14 amino acids. V shed 1 base and J shed 3 bases, with 9 bases lying between them.

This chain's CDR3 is CASSLGTVGRNGQPQHF. CDR3 sequence (DNA): TGTGCCAGCAGCTTAGGCACTGTGGGCAGGAATGGTCAGCCCCAGCATTTT. The rearrangement uses TRBV13 and TRBJ1-5; unclear D gene. V lost 0 bases, J lost 6 bases, and 18 bases lay in between. Germline CDR1 PRHDT, CDR2 FYEKMQ (reference sequence). The CDR3 is made up of 17 amino acids.